This T cell receptor beta chain was found in a study of blood T cell repertoires in COVID-19. This table comes from immunoSEQ multiplex PCR, and its TCRdb copy is limited to in-frame clones, with some not included. The sample yields 140,000 or so clones, more than 75% seen once. Clinical histories supplied by participants themselves formed the basis of cohort assignment. This CDR3 contains 15 residues. The V end lost 6 bases, the J end lost 7 bases, and 21 bases lay between the germline ends. CDR1 is MDHEN and CDR2 is SYDVKM in the germline V gene. The sequence derives from a man in his 60s who had recovered from COVID-19. The genes are TRBV28 and TRBJ1-2, with D possibly matching TRBD1 (6 bases). Sequences were obtained from PBMCs or T cells enriched from blood (not recorded which). DNA of the CDR3: TGTGCCAGCAGCCGCCCGGGGGGCAGGGCGGCTGGCTACACCTTC. It codes for CASSRPGGRAAGYTF.